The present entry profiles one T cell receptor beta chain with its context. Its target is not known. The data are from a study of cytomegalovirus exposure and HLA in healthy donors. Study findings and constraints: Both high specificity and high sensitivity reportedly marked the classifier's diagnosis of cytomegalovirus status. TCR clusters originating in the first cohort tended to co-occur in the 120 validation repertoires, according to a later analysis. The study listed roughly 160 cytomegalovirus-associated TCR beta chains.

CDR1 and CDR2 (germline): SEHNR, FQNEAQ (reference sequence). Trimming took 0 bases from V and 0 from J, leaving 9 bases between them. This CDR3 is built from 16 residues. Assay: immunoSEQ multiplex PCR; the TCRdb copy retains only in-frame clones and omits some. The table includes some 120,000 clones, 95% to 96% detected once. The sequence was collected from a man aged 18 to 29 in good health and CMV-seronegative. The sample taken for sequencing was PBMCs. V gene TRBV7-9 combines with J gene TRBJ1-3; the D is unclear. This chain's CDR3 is CASSLADTLSGNTIYF. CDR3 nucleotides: TGTGCCAGCAGCTTAGCCGACACACTCTCTGGAAACACCATATATTTT.